This passage covers 26 T cell receptor beta chains from one sample sequenced in a study of cytomegalovirus exposure and HLA in healthy donors. Data came from immunoSEQ multiplex PCR; TCRdb stores just in-frame clones and leaves some out. The sample shows 200,000 to 300,000 clones, around 88% of them seen only once. The sample was PBMCs. The source is a woman aged 30 to 39 in good health and CMV-seropositive.

The chain employs TRBV30 and TRBJ1-5; 10 bases line up with TRBD1. Germline V gene lookup returns CDR1 GTSNPN and CDR2 SVGIG (reference sequence). The trim removed 6 bases at V and 4 bases at J, leaving 3 bases unmatched. The CDR3 consists of 13 residues. As DNA, the CDR3 is TGTGCCTGCTCGGACAGGGGGAATCAGCCCCAGCATTTT. Translated: CACSDRGNQPQHF. Full variable domain (remainder filled in from reference TRBV30 and TRBJ1-5): SQTIHQWPATLVQPVGSPLSLECTVEGTSNPNLYWYRQAAGRGLQLLFYSVGIGQISSEVPQNLSASRPQDRQFILSSKKLLLSDSGFYLCACSDRGNQPQHFGDGTRLSIL.

The J gene is TRBJ2-1, the V gene TRBV30; 9 bases are shared with TRBD2. The CDR3 consists of 17 residues. Trimming removed 0 bases from V and 8 bases from J; junction bases left unmatched: 14. The germline V gene has CDR1 GTSNPN and CDR2 SVGIG (reference sequence). This CDR3 is CAWSVSLIAGVGDEQFF. In nucleotides, the CDR3 is TGTGCCTGGAGTGTTTCGTTAATAGCGGGAGTAGGCGATGAGCAGTTCTTC.

V and J are TRBV19 and TRBJ2-7, with TRBD2 matching 7 bases. The CDR3 runs to 15 residues. CDR1 is LNHDA and CDR2 is SQIVND in the germline V gene (reference sequence). With V trimmed by 0 bases and J by 5 bases, 7 bases remained unmatched. The CDR3 nucleotides read TGTGCCAGTAGTATAGACGGGATGGGGGGGAACGAGCAGTACTTC. Translation: CASSIDGMGGNEQYF.

The chain has TRBV5-1 and TRBJ2-2, with 9 bases matching TRBD2. The CDR3 runs 16 residues. V was clipped by 0 bases and J by 4 bases; unmatched bases: 4. Germline CDR1 is SGHRS and CDR2 is YFSETQ. In DNA, the CDR3 is TGCGCCAGCAGCTTGGTGGCGGGAGGGCCCACCGGGGAGCTGTTTTTT. Its protein product is CASSLVAGGPTGELFF.

The chain links TRBV29-1 to TRBJ1-2; D is ambiguous. The V and J ends lost 5 bases and 2 bases respectively, with 12 bases between them. The CDR3 has 13 amino acids. Germline CDR1 is SQVTM and CDR2 is ANQGSEA. For the CDR3, the DNA is TGCAGCGTTACGGGAGGGTCAAACTATGGCTACACCTTC. Its translation: CSVTGGSNYGYTF.

This clone has only one observation. Written as DNA, the CDR3 is TGCGCCAGCAGCTTGAGACAGGGATTCTACGAGCAGTACTTC. This encodes CASSLRQGFYEQYF. This chain connects TRBV5-1 to TRBJ2-7; 7 bases are a match to TRBD1. With V trimmed by 1 base and J by 3 bases, 4 bases remained unmatched. There are 14 residues in the CDR3. Per the germline V gene, CDR1 is SGHRS and CDR2 is YFSETQ.

The chain combines TRBV30 with TRBJ1-4; D is perhaps TRBD1 (6 bases). Germline CDR1 and CDR2: GTSNPN and SVGIG (reference sequence). The V end lost 0 bases, the J end lost 7 bases, and 12 bases lay between the germline ends. CDR3 length equals 14 residues. The CDR3 here is CAWSVRRGAEKLFF. The CDR3, as DNA: TGTGCCTGGAGTGTGCGGCGGGGGGCTGAAAAACTGTTTTTT. The whole variable domain, remainder taken from reference TRBV30 and TRBJ1-4, is SQTIHQWPATLVQPVGSPLSLECTVEGTSNPNLYWYRQAAGRGLQLLFYSVGIGQISSEVPQNLSASRPQDRQFILSSKKLLLSDSGFYLCAWSVRRGAEKLFFGSGTQLSVL.

V is TRBV6-4 and J is TRBJ2-1, with 7 nucleotides matching TRBD1. The CDR3 is 14 amino acids. Germline CDR1 and CDR2: MRHNA and SNTAGT. V trimming: 2 bases; J trimming: 7 bases; junction bases outside the gene matches: 5. The CDR3 is CASSDGQTGNEQFF. As DNA, the CDR3 is TGTGCCAGCAGTGACGGGCAGACAGGGAATGAGCAGTTCTTC.

The gene calls are TRBV19 and TRBJ1-4; 9 nucleotides agree with TRBD1. The CDR3 sequence is 16 residues long. Trimming at V came to 1 base and at J to 2 bases, leaving 2 bases not matched to a gene. CDR1 and CDR2 from the germline V gene are LNHDA and SQIVND (reference sequence). In DNA form, the CDR3 reads TGTGCCAGTAGTATAGGGGGGACAGGGACTAATGAAAAACTGTTTTTT. It is translated as CASSIGGTGTNEKLFF. Filled out from reference TRBV19 and TRBJ1-4, the complete variable domain reads DGGITQSPKYLFRKEGQNVTLSCEQNLNHDAMYWYRQDPGQGLRLIYYSQIVNDFQKGDIAEGYSVSREKKESFPLTVTSAQKNPTAFYLCASSIGGTGTNEKLFFGSGTQLSVL.

The rearrangement joins TRBV6-6 to TRBJ2-7, with TRBD2 identical over 7 bases. V trimming: 6 bases; J trimming: 2 bases; junction bases outside the gene matches: 10. The CDR3 is 15 residues long. Germline lookup yields CDR1 MNHNY and CDR2 SVGAGI (reference sequence). CDR3 loop: CASSFLPAGPYEQYF. The CDR3 DNA sequence: TGTGCCAGCAGCTTCCTTCCAGCGGGGCCCTACGAGCAGTACTTC.

The chain has TRBV5-1 and TRBJ2-7; no reliable D call. Germline CDR1 is SGHRS and CDR2 is YFSETQ. The CDR3 has 16 amino acids. V was cut by 1 base and J by 2 bases, with 16 bases left in between. CDR3 amino acids: CASSLSASATTYEQYF. The CDR3 region has the DNA TGCGCCAGCAGCTTGTCGGCGAGCGCCACCACCTACGAGCAGTACTTC.

V gene TRBV28 combines with J gene TRBJ2-7, with D tentatively TRBD1 (6 bases). Germline lookup yields CDR1 MDHEN and CDR2 SYDVKM. The CDR3 is 15 residues long. V dropped 8 bases and J dropped 0 bases, with 17 bases sitting between them. This CDR3 is CASRGHGTGSYEQYF. CDR3 DNA sequence: TGTGCCAGCCGGGGACATGGTACAGGCTCCTACGAGCAGTACTTC. Drawing the rest from reference TRBV28 and TRBJ2-7, the complete variable domain is DVKVTQSSRYLVKRTGEKVFLECVQDMDHENMFWYRQDPGLGLRLIYFSYDVKMKEKGDIPEGYSVSREKKERFSLILESASTNQTSMYLCASRGHGTGSYEQYFGPGTRLTVT.

V is TRBV29-1 and J is TRBJ2-1; TRBD2 agrees at 7 bases. The ends lost 5 bases at V and 0 bases at J; junction bases unmatched: 7. Germline V gives CDR1 SQVTM, CDR2 ANQGSEA. The CDR3 spans 15 residues. The CDR3 DNA reads as TGCAGCGTTCGGGGGAGCGGGAACTCCTACAATGAGCAGTTCTTC. This translates into CSVRGSGNSYNEQFF.

This clone was seen a few times. CDR3 protein: CASSYNRAHYGYTF. For the CDR3, the DNA is TGTGCCAGCAGTTACAACAGGGCCCACTATGGCTACACCTTC. The gene calls are TRBV6-5 and TRBJ1-2, with TRBD1 as a possible D gene (6 bases). Germline-derived CDR1 and CDR2 are MNHEY and SVGAGI. The CDR3 has 14 residues. Between the trimmed V and J ends, which lost 2 bases and 3 bases, there was a span of 10 bases.

The chain is built from TRBV7-8 and TRBJ2-2, with 12 bases identical to TRBD2. The germline gives CDR1 SGHVS, CDR2 FQNEAQ. With V trimmed by 0 bases and J by 5 bases, 7 bases remained unmatched. The CDR3 loop spans 18 amino acids. CDR3 region: CASSLAASGRAGTGELFF. DNA for the CDR3: TGTGCCAGCAGCTTAGCGGCTAGCGGGAGGGCCGGAACCGGGGAGCTGTTTTTT. Combining the CDR3 with reference TRBV7-8 and TRBJ2-2 gives the whole variable domain GAGVSQSPRYKVAKRGQDVALRCDPISGHVSLFWYQQALGQGPEFLTYFQNEAQLDKSGLPSDRFFAERPEGSVSTLKIQRTQQEDSAVYLCASSLAASGRAGTGELFFGEGSRLTVL.

J is TRBJ2-7 and V is TRBV11-3; 7 bases fit TRBD2. The ends lost 5 bases at V and 3 bases at J; junction bases unmatched: 4. The CDR3 totals 13 residues. Germline CDR1 reads SGHNT; CDR2 reads YENEEA. The CDR3 here is CASSPTSFYEQYF. The CDR3 coding sequence is TGTGCCAGCAGCCCGACTAGCTTCTACGAGCAGTACTTC.

This rearrangement joins TRBV27 to TRBJ2-7; a weak D match, TRBD1 (6 bases). V was trimmed by 0 bases and J by 3 bases, leaving 15 bases between them. This CDR3 is built from 16 residues. Germline V CDR1 and CDR2: MNHEY, SMNVEV (reference sequence). DNA of the CDR3: TGTGCCAGCAGTTTATCTCCGCGAAGGGGGTACTACGAGCAGTACTTC. The encoded protein is CASSLSPRRGYYEQYF.

The J gene is TRBJ1-1, the V gene TRBV19; possibly TRBD1 for D (6 bases). Trimming took off 5 bases at V and 1 base at J, with 14 bases between the two ends. The CDR3 loop spans 15 amino acids. Germline values: CDR1 LNHDA, CDR2 SQIVND (reference sequence). This CDR3 reads CASSGTTGQNTEAFF. For the CDR3, the DNA is TGTGCCAGTAGTGGAACGACAGGCCAGAACACTGAAGCTTTCTTT. The entire variable domain, with the rest obtained from reference TRBV19 and TRBJ1-1, is as follows: DGGITQSPKYLFRKEGQNVTLSCEQNLNHDAMYWYRQDPGQGLRLIYYSQIVNDFQKGDIAEGYSVSREKKESFPLTVTSAQKNPTAFYLCASSGTTGQNTEAFFGQGTRLTVV.

The genes are TRBV7-8 and TRBJ2-7; TRBD2 aligns across 13 bases. CDR1 SGHVS and CDR2 FQNEAQ come from the germline V gene. This CDR3 contains 16 residues. V was pared by 5 bases and J by 0 bases, with 4 bases of the junction left unmatched. CDR3 sequence (DNA): TGTGCCAGCAGCATAACTAGCGGGAGGGCCTCCTACGAGCAGTACTTC. Translating gives CASSITSGRASYEQYF.

This chain uses TRBV10-3 with TRBJ1-4, with no clear D. Germline V CDR1 and CDR2: ENHRY, SYGVKD. This CDR3 comprises 14 residues. Trimming shortened V by 8 bases and J by 3 bases, and 13 bases separated the two germline ends. CDR3: CAIDTIMANEKLFF. As DNA, the CDR3 is TGTGCCATCGACACAATCATGGCTAATGAAAAACTGTTTTTT.

The chain uses TRBV30 and TRBJ1-2; D gene uncertain. The CDR3 sequence is 13 residues long. V was cut by 0 bases and J by 0 bases, with 5 bases left in between. Germline V gives CDR1 GTSNPN, CDR2 SVGIG (reference sequence). The CDR3 region is CAWSVTTNYGYTF. Here the CDR3 DNA reads TGTGCCTGGAGTGTTACTACTAACTATGGCTACACCTTC.

The table lists this clone with a count of one. The rearrangement joins TRBV27 to TRBJ2-7; 13 nucleotides agree with TRBD2. There are 15 residues in the CDR3. Germline trimming cut 6 bases from V and 4 bases from J; bases unmatched to any gene: 6. From germline, CDR1 is MNHEY and CDR2 SMNVEV (reference sequence). CDR3 bases: TGTGCCAGCAGAAAGGGGACTAGCGGGACTTACGAGCAGTACTTC. Its translation is CASRKGTSGTYEQYF.

The chain couples TRBV11-3 to TRBJ2-1; 9 nucleotides align to TRBD2. The CDR3 has 15 residues. V was clipped by 4 bases and J by 8 bases; unmatched bases: 9. The germline gives CDR1 SGHNT, CDR2 YENEEA. Here the CDR3 reads CASSWGSGRLDEQFF. For the CDR3, the DNA is TGTGCCAGCAGCTGGGGGAGCGGGAGGTTGGATGAGCAGTTCTTC.

CDR3 residues: CASWGRITDTQYF. The CDR3 region has the DNA TGTGCCAGCTGGGGCAGGATCACAGATACGCAGTATTTT. This chain uses TRBV2 with TRBJ2-3; D is possibly TRBD1 (5 bases). Deletions cut 8 bases from V and 2 bases from J, with 11 bases between. The germline CDR1 and CDR2 sequences are SNHLY and FYNNEI. The CDR3 totals 13 residues.

This clone was counted a single time. The chain employs TRBV5-1 and TRBJ1-1, with D maybe TRBD1 (5 bases). Germline lookup yields CDR1 SGHRS and CDR2 YFSETQ. V was pared by 1 base and J by 0 bases, with 10 bases between. CDR3 size: 15 residues. The CDR3 is CASSLLGGVNTEAFF. The CDR3 nucleotides read TGCGCCAGCAGCTTGCTGGGGGGGGTGAACACTGAAGCTTTCTTT.

The V and J genes are TRBV2 and TRBJ1-1, with D tentatively TRBD1 (6 bases). V was clipped by 5 bases and J by 8 bases, with 9 bases between them. The CDR3 length is 11 residues. Germline V gives CDR1 SNHLY, CDR2 FYNNEI. The CDR3 spells CASSSDREAFF. For the CDR3, the DNA is TGTGCCAGCAGTTCCGACAGGGAAGCTTTCTTT.